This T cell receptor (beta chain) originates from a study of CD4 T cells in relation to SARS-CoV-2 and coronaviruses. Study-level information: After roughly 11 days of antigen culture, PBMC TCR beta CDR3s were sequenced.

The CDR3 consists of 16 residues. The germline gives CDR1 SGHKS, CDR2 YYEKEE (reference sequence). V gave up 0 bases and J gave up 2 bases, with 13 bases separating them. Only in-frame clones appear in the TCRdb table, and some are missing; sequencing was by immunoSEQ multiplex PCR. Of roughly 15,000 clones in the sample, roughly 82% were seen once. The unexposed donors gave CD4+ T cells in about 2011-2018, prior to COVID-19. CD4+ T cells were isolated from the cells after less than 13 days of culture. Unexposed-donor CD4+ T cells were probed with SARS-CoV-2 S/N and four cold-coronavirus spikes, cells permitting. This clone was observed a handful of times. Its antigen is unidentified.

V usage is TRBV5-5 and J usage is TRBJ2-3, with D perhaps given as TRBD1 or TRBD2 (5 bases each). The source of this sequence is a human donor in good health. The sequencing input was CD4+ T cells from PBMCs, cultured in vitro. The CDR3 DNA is TGTGCCAGCAGCTTGGGTCTAGTCGGGGCCACAGATACGCAGTATTTT. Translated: CASSLGLVGATDTQYF.